One sample yielded the 18 T cell receptor beta chains listed below, sequenced in a study of T-cell memory formation after mild COVID-19. Each CDR3 protein is one row after TCRdb ran MiXCR on the 5' RACE reads. The top ten clones hold roughly 23% of a sample with 150,000 to 200,000 distinct CDR3 sequences, about a fifth of them seen once. Sequences were obtained from PBMCs or a T cell subset sorted from them (not recorded which). Every receptor here comes from an adult woman who had mild COVID-19 (a few samples of this study predate the infection). Cell type and time point are not known.

This clonotype has only a few counts. This chain joins TRBV6-6 and TRBJ2-1; D is possibly TRBD1 (5 bases). CDR1 is MNHNY and CDR2 is SVGAGI in the germline V gene (reference sequence). Trimming pared 0 bases from V and 8 bases from J, leaving 11 bases between. The CDR3 runs 14 residues. The CDR3 bases are TGTGCCAGCAGTTACTCCGACAGTGCAGATGAGCAGTTCTTC. The encoded protein is CASSYSDSADEQFF.

The J gene is TRBJ2-2, the V gene TRBV12-3 or TRBV12-4, with TRBD1 as a possible D gene (6 bases). Trimming stripped 1 base from V and 3 bases from J, with 15 bases between. The CDR3 sequence is 17 residues long. CDR3 DNA: TGTGCCAGCAGTTTAGGCCCCCAGGGGCCGTACACCGGGGAGCTGTTTTTT. Its translation: CASSLGPQGPYTGELFF.

V usage is TRBV7-9 and J usage is TRBJ2-5; D perhaps matches TRBD1 (5 bases). CDR3 length: 14 amino acids. CDR1 and CDR2 from the germline V gene are SEHNR and FQNEAQ (reference sequence). The V gene lost 5 bases and the J gene lost 4 bases, with 14 bases spanning the gap. CDR3 sequence (DNA): TGTGCCAGCAGCCAGACAGACTGGGGAGAGACCCAGTACTTC. As protein: CASSQTDWGETQYF.

This clonotype was counted a few times. The DNA of the CDR3 is TGTGCCAGTAGTATACCGGACAGGCGATACGAGCAGTACTTC. Amino acids: CASSIPDRRYEQYF. The V gene is TRBV19, the J gene TRBJ2-7, with TRBD1 matching over 7 bases. V gave up 2 bases and J gave up 4 bases; unmatched junction bases: 5. The germline CDR1 and CDR2 sequences are LNHDA and SQIVND (reference sequence). This CDR3 is 14 amino acids long. The full variable domain, with the rest looked up from reference TRBV19 and TRBJ2-7, is DGGITQSPKYLFRKEGQNVTLSCEQNLNHDAMYWYRQDPGQGLRLIYYSQIVNDFQKGDIAEGYSVSREKKESFPLTVTSAQKNPTAFYLCASSIPDRRYEQYFGPGTRLTVT.

This clonotype was picked up a small number of times. The chain joins TRBV19 to TRBJ2-1; a weak D match, TRBD2 (7 bases). Trimming cost V 6 bases and J 11 bases, with 11 bases left between them. CDR3 length: 11 amino acids. The germline V gene encodes CDR1 LNHDA and CDR2 SQIVND (reference sequence). CDR3 sequence (DNA): TGTGCCAGTAGATTGGGGGGGCAGCAGTTCTTC. Residues: CASRLGGQQFF. Filled out from reference TRBV19 and TRBJ2-1, the complete variable domain reads DGGITQSPKYLFRKEGQNVTLSCEQNLNHDAMYWYRQDPGQGLRLIYYSQIVNDFQKGDIAEGYSVSREKKESFPLTVTSAQKNPTAFYLCASRLGGQQFFGPGTRLTVL.

This chain links TRBV3-1 with TRBJ2-7; no definite D call. Per germline, CDR1 LGHDT and CDR2 YNNKEL (reference sequence). This CDR3 has 14 amino acids. V was pared by 0 bases and J by 5 bases, with 11 bases between. The CDR3 DNA reads TGTGCCAGCAGCCAAGATCGAGGTAGCCACGAGCAGTACTTC. It codes for CASSQDRGSHEQYF.

This clonotype was seen a few times. The chain joins TRBV6-1 to TRBJ2-1; 9 nucleotides align to TRBD1. Germline assignment: CDR1 MNHNS and CDR2 SASEGT. V shed 7 bases and J 10 bases; nucleotides not matched to a gene: 8. This CDR3 contains 13 residues. The chain's CDR3 is CASTWTGAEEQFF. In DNA form, the CDR3 reads TGTGCCAGCACTTGGACAGGGGCAGAAGAGCAGTTCTTC.

V gene TRBV11-2 combines with J gene TRBJ2-5; TRBD2 matches at 13 bases. The CDR3 runs to 15 residues. J gave up 5 bases and V 5 bases, and 5 bases lay outside the gene matches. Germline assignment: CDR1 SGHAT and CDR2 FQNNGV. The CDR3 spells CASSRGLAGAETQYF. CDR3 coding DNA: TGTGCCAGCAGCCGCGGACTAGCGGGAGCCGAGACCCAGTACTTC.

Many counts were recorded for this clonotype. The CDR3 DNA follows: TGTGCCAGCAGTTTAGGGGGGGAAGGCTTCAATGAGCAGTTCTTC. This codes for CASSLGGEGFNEQFF. The chain carries TRBV12-3 or TRBV12-4 and TRBJ2-1, with D maybe TRBD2 (6 bases). The CDR3 sequence is 15 residues long. Trimming left V 1 base short and J 6 bases short, with 13 bases between.

The chain couples TRBV21-1 to TRBJ2-4. TRBV21-1 is shown as a pseudogene. The CDR3 consists of 16 residues. CDR3 region: CASSKLTYDGKNIQYF. CDR3 nucleotides: TGTGCCAGCAGCAAATTAACGTACGATGGCAAAAACATTCAGTACTTC.

This chain uses TRBV15 with TRBJ1-2; perhaps TRBD1 as D (5 bases). With 0 bases removed from V and 4 bases from J, the gap between germline ends came to 12 bases. CDR3 length equals 15 residues. Germline CDR1 is LNHNV and CDR2 is YYDKDF (reference sequence). In DNA form, the CDR3 reads TGTGCCACCAGCAGAGACGGGGGGAGTGGCTATGGCTACACCTTC. It encodes CATSRDGGSGYGYTF.

This clonotype has just a few counts. The chain links TRBV7-9 to TRBJ2-1, with 11 bases matching TRBD2. V was clipped by 1 base and J by 6 bases; unmatched bases: 8. The germline V gene encodes CDR1 SEHNR and CDR2 FQNEAQ (reference sequence). CDR3 length: 17 residues. The CDR3 DNA reads as TGTGCCAGCAGCTTAGTAGCGGGAGGGCCTAGTGGCAATGAGCAGTTCTTC. This sequence encodes CASSLVAGGPSGNEQFF.

This clonotype was counted a few times. The chain combines TRBV5-1 with TRBJ2-7; D may be TRBD1 or TRBD2 (5 bases each). From germline, CDR1 is SGHRS and CDR2 YFSETQ. CDR3 size: 14 residues. V lost 0 bases and J lost 5, with 12 bases in between. The CDR3 sequence: CASSLAAEGHEQYF. In DNA, the CDR3 is TGCGCCAGCAGCTTGGCCGCAGAGGGGCACGAGCAGTACTTC.

The V call is TRBV7-6, the J call TRBJ1-2; D not resolved. Trimming took off 5 bases at V and 4 bases at J, with 11 bases between the two ends. The CDR3 spans 13 residues. Germline CDR1 SGHVS, CDR2 FNYEAQ. Here the CDR3 reads CASSLHRSYGYTF. In DNA, the CDR3 is TGTGCCAGCAGCCTACACCGGAGCTATGGCTACACCTTC.

V is TRBV7-2 and J is TRBJ2-6; 7 bases are a match to TRBD1. With V trimmed by 5 bases and J by 0 bases, 10 bases remained unmatched. From germline, CDR1 is SGHTA and CDR2 FQGNSA. CDR3 size: 18 residues. CDR3 DNA: TGTGCCAGCAGCCCCTACAGGGGTGTTCTCTCTGGGGCCAACGTCCTGACTTTC. Its protein product is CASSPYRGVLSGANVLTF. The whole variable domain, remainder taken from reference TRBV7-2 and TRBJ2-6, is GAGVSQSPSNKVTEKGKDVELRCDPISGHTALYWYRQSLGQGLEFLIYFQGNSAPDKSGLPSDRFSAERTGGSVSTLTIQRTQQEDSAVYLCASSPYRGVLSGANVLTFGAGSRLTVL.

In its sample, this clonotype was seen a few times. This chain uses TRBV20-1 with TRBJ2-7, with a possible D match to TRBD1 (6 bases). Germline V gene data show CDR1 as DFQATT and CDR2 as SNEGSKA (reference sequence). The CDR3 loop spans 14 amino acids. The CDR3: CSSRGGTTGYEQYF. DNA of the CDR3: TGCAGCTCACGAGGGGGAACGACAGGCTACGAGCAGTACTTC.

This clonotype has more than one count but fewer than ten. The V and J genes are TRBV9 and TRBJ2-3; possibly TRBD1 for D (5 bases). The germline gives CDR1 SGDLS, CDR2 YYNGEE. The CDR3 covers 16 residues. With 0 bases removed from V and 4 bases from J, the gap between germline ends came to 15 bases. In nucleotides, the CDR3 is TGTGCCAGCAGCGTAGGTGGTGACAGACTCTCAGATACGCAGTATTTT. It is translated as CASSVGGDRLSDTQYF.

The J gene is TRBJ2-1, the V gene TRBV3-1, with D perhaps matching TRBD2 (5 bases). From germline, CDR1 is LGHDT and CDR2 YNNKEL (reference sequence). The CDR3 totals 16 residues. Between the trimmed V and J ends, which lost 4 bases and 4 bases, there was a span of 17 bases. The CDR3 region is CASSRTVSGTYNEQFF. CDR3 nucleotide sequence: TGTGCCAGCAGCCGAACTGTAAGCGGAACATACAATGAGCAGTTCTTC.